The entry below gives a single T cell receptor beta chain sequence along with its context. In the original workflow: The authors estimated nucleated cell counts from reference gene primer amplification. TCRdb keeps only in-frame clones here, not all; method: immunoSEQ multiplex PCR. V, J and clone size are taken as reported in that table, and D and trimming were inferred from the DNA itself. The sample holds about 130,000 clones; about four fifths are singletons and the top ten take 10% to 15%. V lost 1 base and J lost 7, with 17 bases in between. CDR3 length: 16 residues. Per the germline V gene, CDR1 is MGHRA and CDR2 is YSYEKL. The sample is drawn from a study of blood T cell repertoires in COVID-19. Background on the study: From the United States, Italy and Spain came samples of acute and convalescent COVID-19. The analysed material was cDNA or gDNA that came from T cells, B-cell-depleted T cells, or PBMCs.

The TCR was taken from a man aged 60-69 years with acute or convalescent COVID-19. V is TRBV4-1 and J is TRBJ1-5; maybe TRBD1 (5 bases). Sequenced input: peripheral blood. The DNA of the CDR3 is TGCGCCAGCAGCCAAGTTAAGGGTAGGGGAAGGCAGCCCCAGCATTTT. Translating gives CASSQVKGRGRQPQHF.